Presented here are 10 T cell receptor beta chains from one specimen sequenced in a study of post-analysis software for immune sequencing data. General observations from the study: TRBV5-6, TRBV5-1 and TRBV20-1 belonged to a set of roughly 5 TRBV segments that were more frequent in patients than controls.

These receptors are not linked to any known antigen. Researchers reported that TCR beta cDNA libraries carried unique molecular identifiers. TCRdb fed the PCR reads into MiXCR, producing one record per CDR3 protein. Of more than 500,000 distinct CDR3 sequences in the sample, roughly 34% were seen once. The sequenced sample consisted of blood. The receptors shown here come from a girl younger than 18 with multiple sclerosis.

The chain employs TRBV20-1 and TRBJ2-5; 7 nucleotides align to TRBD2. The germline V gene has CDR1 DFQATT and CDR2 SNEGSKA (reference sequence). The ends lost 4 bases at V and 2 bases at J; junction bases unmatched: 10. The CDR3 has 15 amino acids. This chain's CDR3 is CSANPLAKRQETQYF. In nucleotides, the CDR3 is TGCAGTGCTAACCCACTAGCGAAAAGGCAAGAGACCCAGTACTTC.

The V call is TRBV20-1, the J call TRBJ2-3; TRBD2 agrees at 12 bases. CDR1 and CDR2 (germline): DFQATT, SNEGSKA (reference sequence). Trimming at V came to 4 bases and at J to 0 bases, leaving 20 bases not matched to a gene. This CDR3 has 21 amino acids. Here the CDR3 DNA reads TGCAGTGCTACCGGACTAGCGGGGCGCGGTCGGTACACGGTTAGCACAGATACGCAGTATTTT. Translated: CSATGLAGRGRYTVSTDTQYF.

The table lists this clonotype with a count of one. V gene TRBV2 combines with J gene TRBJ1-1; possibly TRBD1 for D (6 bases). Trimming cost V 8 bases and J 0 bases, with 7 bases left between them. The CDR3 is 12 amino acids. Germline assignment: CDR1 SNHLY and CDR2 FYNNEI. CDR3 in DNA: TGTGCCAGCGGACAGCTGAACACTGAAGCTTTCTTT. It translates to CASGQLNTEAFF.

This clonotype was detected ten times or more. The chain employs TRBV7-6 and TRBJ1-2; TRBD1 aligns across 8 bases. From germline, CDR1 is SGHVS and CDR2 FNYEAQ. Trimming at V came to 2 bases and at J to 5 bases, leaving 1 base not matched to a gene. This CDR3 is built from 13 residues. CDR3 in DNA: TGTGCCAGCAGCTTAACAGGGGGGTATGGCTACACCTTC. This codes for CASSLTGGYGYTF.

This clonotype was counted ten times or more. This chain connects TRBV6-5 to TRBJ2-3; D is unresolved. This CDR3 comprises 12 residues. With 7 bases removed from V and 1 base from J, the gap between germline ends came to 6 bases. The germline CDR1 and CDR2 sequences are MNHEY and SVGAGI. The chain's CDR3 is CASTSGTDTQYF. The CDR3 DNA reads TGTGCCAGCACCAGCGGCACAGATACGCAGTATTTT.

The rearrangement joins TRBV10-1 to TRBJ2-7; no reliable D call. V was trimmed by 3 bases and J by 9 bases, leaving 18 bases between them. Germline V lookup: CDR1 WNHNN, CDR2 SYGVQD (reference sequence). The CDR3 is 14 residues long. CDR3 residues: CASSERLTPLRQYF. As DNA, the CDR3 is TGCGCCAGCAGTGAACGGCTTACGCCTCTACGGCAGTACTTC.

The chain carries TRBV5-4 and TRBJ2-1; D is perhaps TRBD2 (5 bases). V was trimmed by 7 bases and J by 0 bases, leaving 11 bases between them. Germline values: CDR1 SGHNT, CDR2 YYREEE (reference sequence). The CDR3 runs 14 residues. Here the CDR3 DNA reads TGTGCCAGCGCGGCTAGCAGCTCCTACAATGAGCAGTTCTTC. Protein product: CASAASSSYNEQFF.

This clonotype was detected many times. The chain links TRBV12-5 to TRBJ2-5; a possible D gene is TRBD1 (5 bases). This CDR3 region has 15 residues. The V end lost 2 bases, the J end lost 2 bases, and 12 bases lay between the germline ends. Per the germline V gene, CDR1 is LGHNT and CDR2 is FRNRAP. The CDR3 here is CASGLQGLGQETQYF. CDR3 sequence (DNA): TGTGCTAGTGGTTTGCAGGGTTTGGGACAAGAGACCCAGTACTTC.

This clonotype showed up just a few times. The chain employs TRBV14 and TRBJ2-1, with 9 bases fitting TRBD2. The germline V gene has CDR1 SGHDN and CDR2 FVKESK. CDR3 length: 17 residues. The V and J ends lost 0 bases and 2 bases, in that order; junction bases with no gene match: 5. CDR3 loop: CASSQEWLAGPYNEQFF. The CDR3 nucleotides read TGTGCCAGCAGCCAAGAGTGGCTAGCGGGGCCCTACAATGAGCAGTTCTTC.

V is TRBV7-9 and J is TRBJ1-2; 8 nucleotides match TRBD1. CDR3 length equals 13 residues. The ends lost 2 bases at V and 8 bases at J; junction bases unmatched: 4. CDR1 and CDR2 (germline): SEHNR, FQNEAQ (reference sequence). DNA of the CDR3: TGTGCCAGCAGCTTACAGGGGGCGAAGGGCTACACCTTC. Translating it yields CASSLQGAKGYTF.